What follows are 17 T cell receptor beta chains derived from one specimen sequenced in a study of blood T cell repertoires in COVID-19. This table comes from immunoSEQ multiplex PCR, and its TCRdb copy is limited to in-frame clones, with some not included. The data show 200,000 to 250,000 clones, 85% to 90% seen once. The sequenced sample consisted of peripheral blood. All receptors derive from a man aged 55 to 70 with acute or convalescent COVID-19.

V and J are TRBV28 and TRBJ2-7; 9 positions match TRBD2. This CDR3 contains 15 residues. V was pared by 2 bases and J by 2 bases, with 4 bases of the junction left unmatched. In germline, CDR1 is MDHEN, CDR2 SYDVKM. The CDR3 region is CASSLTLAGPYEQYF. As DNA, the CDR3 is TGTGCCAGCAGTTTAACACTAGCGGGCCCCTACGAGCAGTACTTC.

This chain uses TRBV5-6 with TRBJ2-1, with 14 bases matching TRBD2. The CDR3 extends over 16 amino acids. With 4 bases clipped from V and 2 bases from J, the junction kept 2 bases outside the gene matches. Germline CDR1 reads SGHDT; CDR2 reads YYEEEE. The DNA of the CDR3 is TGTGCCAGCAGCCCGACTAGCGGGAGGGCCTACAATGAGCAGTTCTTC. Amino acids: CASSPTSGRAYNEQFF.

There are a few counts of this clone. The V call is TRBV28, the J call TRBJ1-2, with D hard to call. The length of the CDR3 is 11 residues. Trimming removed 7 bases at V and 4 bases at J, with 7 bases between. Germline lookup yields CDR1 MDHEN and CDR2 SYDVKM. CDR3 region: CASTNSYGYTF. The CDR3 region has the DNA TGTGCCAGCACTAATAGCTATGGCTACACCTTC.

The CDR3 is CASSFSRDTQYF. As DNA, the CDR3 is TGTGCCAGCAGCTTCAGTCGAGATACGCAGTATTTT. The rearrangement links TRBV5-4 to TRBJ2-3, with D uncertain. Trimming took 2 bases from V and 5 from J, leaving 6 bases between them. The CDR3 is 12 amino acids. Germline values: CDR1 SGHNT, CDR2 YYREEE (reference sequence).

This rearrangement joins TRBV27 to TRBJ2-7; perhaps TRBD1 as D (6 bases). Germline loops: CDR1 MNHEY, CDR2 SMNVEV (reference sequence). V shed 6 bases and J shed 4 bases, with 22 bases lying between them. The CDR3 is made up of 16 amino acids. CDR3 in DNA: TGTGCCAGCAGCCCCCGGCGACAGGCGGTTTTTTACGAGCAGTACTTC. Protein product: CASSPRRQAVFYEQYF.

The chain couples TRBV18 to TRBJ1-4; D may be TRBD1 (5 bases). Germline CDR1 is KGHSH and CDR2 is LQKENI. V shed 3 bases and J shed 7 bases, with 6 bases lying between them. The CDR3 is 12 amino acids. CDR3 nucleotides: TGTGCCAGCTCACCGGGGGGTGAAAAACTGTTTTTT. It yields the protein CASSPGGEKLFF. The complete variable domain, with remaining parts taken from reference TRBV18 and TRBJ1-4, reads NAGVMQNPRHLVRRRGQEARLRCSPMKGHSHVYWYRQLPEEGLKFMVYLQKENIIDESGMPKERFSAEFPKEGPSILRIQQVVRGDSAAYFCASSPGGEKLFFGSGTQLSVL.

This clone was picked up one time. The V and J genes are TRBV6-6 and TRBJ2-6; D is possibly TRBD1 (6 bases). CDR1 and CDR2 from the germline V gene are MNHNY and SVGAGI (reference sequence). The CDR3 extends over 15 amino acids. Trimming shortened V by 6 bases and J by 1 base, and 10 bases separated the two germline ends. CDR3 protein: CASRSTGSGANVLTF. The CDR3 DNA sequence: TGTGCCAGCAGAAGTACAGGGTCTGGGGCCAACGTCCTGACTTTC.

This chain links TRBV11-2 with TRBJ2-1; 8 nucleotides match TRBD2. The CDR3 consists of 17 residues. V trimming: 2 bases; J trimming: 3 bases; junction bases outside the gene matches: 9. Germline V gene lookup returns CDR1 SGHAT and CDR2 FQNNGV. The CDR3 sequence: CASSLISGAVIYNEQFF. DNA for the CDR3: TGTGCCAGCAGCTTAATTAGCGGGGCAGTTATCTACAATGAGCAGTTCTTC.

A word on this clone: At the DNA level, this CDR3 is encoded by other sequences in the same sample as well. The chain employs TRBV19 and TRBJ2-1; 7 nucleotides match TRBD2. The germline CDR1 and CDR2 sequences are LNHDA and SQIVND (reference sequence). This CDR3 spans 14 amino acids. J lost 0 bases, V lost 4 bases, and 0 bases had no gene match. For the CDR3, the DNA is TGTGCCAGTAGTAGCGGGAGCTCCTACAATGAGCAGTTCTTC. This encodes CASSSGSSYNEQFF. The variable domain in full, completed from reference TRBV19 and TRBJ2-1, reads DGGITQSPKYLFRKEGQNVTLSCEQNLNHDAMYWYRQDPGQGLRLIYYSQIVNDFQKGDIAEGYSVSREKKESFPLTVTSAQKNPTAFYLCASSSGSSYNEQFFGPGTRLTVL.

The chain is built from TRBV18 and TRBJ1-2; 7 bases line up with TRBD1. CDR1 is KGHSH, CDR2 LQKENI, per germline. The CDR3 is 16 residues long. Trimming took 2 bases from V and 8 from J; bases not matched to a gene: 14. The CDR3 sequence: CASSPVPTGETRGYTF. The CDR3 DNA reads as TGTGCCAGCTCACCAGTGCCAACAGGGGAAACCCGGGGCTACACCTTC.

V gene TRBV20-1 combines with J gene TRBJ1-2; perhaps TRBD1 as D (6 bases). The CDR3 is 11 residues long. V dropped 6 bases and J dropped 8 bases, with 13 bases sitting between them. The germline V gene has CDR1 DFQATT and CDR2 SNEGSKA (reference sequence). This chain's CDR3 is CSARGIGGYTF. The CDR3 DNA sequence: TGCAGTGCCAGGGGTATAGGGGGCTACACCTTC.

The chain is built from TRBV7-8 and TRBJ1-6; 9 bases agree with TRBD1. Germline V gene lookup returns CDR1 SGHVS and CDR2 FQNEAQ. This CDR3 comprises 14 residues. Trimming at V came to 1 base and at J to 9 bases, leaving 1 base not matched to a gene. The CDR3 is CASSLGTGASPLHF. As DNA, the CDR3 is TGTGCCAGCAGCTTAGGGACAGGGGCTTCACCCCTCCACTTT.

This clone was observed a single time. The chain combines TRBV7-2 with TRBJ1-2; possibly TRBD1 for D (5 bases). Germline V gene data show CDR1 as SGHTA and CDR2 as FQGNSA. CDR3 length: 14 residues. Trimming removed 1 base at V and 0 bases at J, with 6 bases between. The CDR3 DNA sequence: TGTGCCAGCAGCTTAGGGGGCTCTAACTATGGCTACACCTTC. It yields the protein CASSLGGSNYGYTF.

V and J are TRBV7-2 and TRBJ2-2; 9 bases map to TRBD2. CDR3 length equals 16 residues. The germline V gene encodes CDR1 SGHTA and CDR2 FQGNSA. V was clipped by 2 bases and J by 0 bases; unmatched bases: 1. The CDR3: CASSLRTSANTGELFF. CDR3 sequence (DNA): TGTGCCAGCAGCTTACGGACTAGCGCGAACACCGGGGAGCTGTTTTTT.

CDR3 protein: CASSLMGTGVYEQYF. Here the CDR3 DNA reads TGTGCCAGCAGCTTAATGGGGACAGGGGTCTACGAGCAGTACTTC. The chain couples TRBV7-3 to TRBJ2-7, with 10 bases aligning to TRBD1. Germline V lookup: CDR1 SGHTA, CDR2 FQGTGA. The CDR3 sequence is 15 residues long. V was clipped by 1 base and J by 3 bases; unmatched bases: 3. Filled out from reference TRBV7-3 and TRBJ2-7, the complete variable domain reads GAGVSQTPSNKVTEKGKYVELRCDPISGHTALYWYRQSLGQGPEFLIYFQGTGAADDSGLPNDRFFAVRPEGSVSTLKIQRTERGDSAVYLCASSLMGTGVYEQYFGPGTRLTVT.

This sequence joins TRBV7-9 and TRBJ1-1, with 9 bases aligning to TRBD1. The CDR3 contains 13 residues. CDR1 is SEHNR, CDR2 FQNEAQ, per germline (reference sequence). V lost 4 bases and J lost 5; bases outside the gene matches: 2. The CDR3 sequence is CASSYGQGTEAFF. Here the CDR3 DNA reads TGTGCCAGCAGCTACGGACAGGGGACTGAAGCTTTCTTT.

The V gene is TRBV5-5, the J gene TRBJ1-2, with a possible D match to TRBD1 (6 bases). V was cut by 0 bases and J by 5 bases, with 20 bases left in between. Germline V gene sequence: CDR1 SGHKS, CDR2 YYEKEE (reference sequence). The CDR3 is made up of 17 amino acids. This CDR3 is CASSLVQGPSLGYGYTF. CDR3 nucleotide sequence: TGTGCCAGCAGCTTGGTTCAGGGGCCCTCATTGGGGTATGGCTACACCTTC. Looking up the rest from reference TRBV5-5 and TRBJ1-2 gives the full variable domain: DAGVTQSPTHLIKTRGQQVTLRCSPISGHKSVSWYQQVLGQGPQFIFQYYEKEERGRGNFPDRFSARQFPNYSSELNVNALLLGDSALYLCASSLVQGPSLGYGYTFGSGTRLTVV.